A selection of T cell receptor beta chains follows, all from one sample in a study of blood T cell repertoires in COVID-19. Only in-frame clones appear in the TCRdb table, and some are missing; sequencing was by immunoSEQ multiplex PCR. The sample lists under 300,000 clones, about four fifths occurring once. Specimen: peripheral blood. The receptors were gathered from a man aged 30-40 years who had recovered from COVID-19. Both conserved end residues are trimmed from each CDR3.

V: TRBV11-2; J: TRBJ2-1; CDR3: ASSWRDRVFNEQF
V: TRBV5-1; J: TRBJ2-3; CDR3: ASSLDRGYDTQY
V: TRBV6-2/TRBV6-3; J: TRBJ2-3; CDR3: ASSRRSVPLRIHTDTQY
V: TRBV4-2; J: TRBJ1-5; CDR3: ASSQGDSPNQPQH
V: TRBV4-2; J: TRBJ2-1; CDR3: ASSQADRENNEQF
V: TRBV12-3/TRBV12-4; J: TRBJ1-2; CDR3: ASRRGGTEFYT
V: TRBV20-1; J: TRBJ2-5; CDR3: SAREGETQY
V: TRBV19; J: TRBJ2-1; CDR3: ASSSGRVHNEQF
V: TRBV5-1; J: TRBJ1-2; CDR3: ASSAGGGTNYGYT
V: TRBV7-9; J: TRBJ1-4; CDR3: ASRYSGTGDFNEKLF
V: TRBV7-2; J: TRBJ2-5; CDR3: ASSLAGLAQETQY
V: TRBV3-1/TRBV3-2; J: TRBJ2-1; CDR3: ASSQGQGAYDEQF
V: TRBV12-3/TRBV12-4; J: TRBJ1-6; CDR3: ASSPAYNSPLH
V: TRBV7-8; J: TRBJ2-2; CDR3: ASSLLAGGAGELF
V: TRBV18; J: TRBJ1-5; CDR3: ASSPGQAGNQPQH
V: TRBV28; J: TRBJ1-1; CDR3: ASSPGQGWFNTEAF
V: TRBV11-2; J: TRBJ1-1; CDR3: ASGGGGEAF
V: TRBV5-4; J: TRBJ1-2; CDR3: ASMFREKDGYT
V: TRBV19; J: TRBJ2-4; CDR3: ATKLGGGNIQY
V: TRBV9; J: TRBJ1-4; CDR3: ASSGQGLNEKLF
V: TRBV19; J: TRBJ2-5; CDR3: ASSLGDRETQY
V: TRBV2; J: TRBJ2-3; CDR3: ASITGFTGADTQY
V: TRBV7-8; J: TRBJ2-7; CDR3: ASSLATGSYEQY
V: TRBV18; J: TRBJ1-1; CDR3: ASSLIPGQETEAF
V: TRBV7-8; J: TRBJ1-5; CDR3: ASSLLTFGSSQPQH
V: TRBV6-6; J: TRBJ1-1; CDR3: ASSYSDTRTEAF
V: TRBV9; J: TRBJ1-2; CDR3: ASSAPTGEGYT
V: TRBV4-2; J: TRBJ2-1; CDR3: ASSQVSGLAVYNEQF
V: TRBV10-1; J: TRBJ2-3; CDR3: ASSEMTGTSGGSTDTQY
V: TRBV5-1; J: TRBJ2-1; CDR3: ASSLGASGLGEQF
V: TRBV10-1; J: TRBJ2-2; CDR3: ASSEASGENVGELF
V: TRBV19; J: TRBJ1-2; CDR3: ASSGQGGYGYT
V: TRBV7-9; J: TRBJ2-4; CDR3: ASSQNGQGAIAKNIQY
V: TRBV6-5; J: TRBJ1-5; CDR3: ASTAEGNQPQH
V: TRBV6-1; J: TRBJ1-1; CDR3: ASSESRHGDTEAF
V: TRBV12-3/TRBV12-4; J: TRBJ1-4; CDR3: ASSFGHEKLF
V: TRBV12-3/TRBV12-4; J: TRBJ2-7; CDR3: AITRDNEQY
V: TRBV7-2; J: TRBJ1-6; CDR3: ASSPGQGAGNSPLH
V: TRBV2; J: TRBJ2-5; CDR3: ASSEGGTRQETQY
V: TRBV7-9; J: TRBJ2-7; CDR3: ASSTGWGGEQY
V: TRBV19; J: TRBJ2-2; CDR3: ASTNPPTNTGELF
V: TRBV7-8; J: TRBJ1-4; CDR3: ASSPLRGFATNEKLF
V: TRBV3-1/TRBV3-2; J: TRBJ2-6; CDR3: ASSSRGAGANVLT
V: TRBV28; J: TRBJ1-2; CDR3: ASSSGQGEGYT
V: TRBV6-1; J: TRBJ2-3; CDR3: ASSEAQGSGGIEY
V: TRBV24-1; J: TRBJ1-1; CDR3: ATQMTQNTEAF
V: TRBV13; J: TRBJ2-3; CDR3: ASSLVSEGVVTDTQY
V: TRBV7-8; J: TRBJ1-4; CDR3: ASSLGAGWDEKLF
V: TRBV27; J: TRBJ1-3; CDR3: ASSTLRGLAGNTIY
V: TRBV7-9; J: TRBJ2-1; CDR3: ATSDHYHRQGRFYNEQF
V: TRBV2; J: TRBJ2-3; CDR3: ASSESPLGRGADTQY